The 23 T cell receptor beta chains reported below all come from one sample, sequenced in a study of blood T cell repertoires in COVID-19. Here immunoSEQ multiplex PCR was the method, and the copy in TCRdb shows in-frame clones only, minus some. This table has more than 250,000 clones, around 82% appearing once. Material: peripheral blood. The receptor set was obtained from a woman aged 45-65 years with acute or convalescent COVID-19.

In this sample, this clone turned up a few times. The chain is built from TRBV19 and TRBJ2-1, with 8 nucleotides matching TRBD2. This CDR3 is built from 13 residues. V trimming: 10 bases; J trimming: 4 bases; junction bases outside the gene matches: 6. In germline, CDR1 is LNHDA, CDR2 SQIVND (reference sequence). CDR3 region: CATREAPYNEQFF. CDR3 bases: TGTGCCACGCGGGAGGCCCCTTACAATGAGCAGTTCTTC.

The V and J genes are TRBV30 and TRBJ1-2, with D tentatively TRBD1 (5 bases). The CDR3 runs to 15 residues. CDR1 GTSNPN and CDR2 SVGIG come from the germline V gene (reference sequence). The V end lost 0 bases, the J end lost 0 bases, and 11 bases lay between the germline ends. This CDR3 reads CAWSVGRVTNYGYTF. CDR3 in DNA: TGTGCCTGGAGTGTAGGCAGGGTAACTAACTATGGCTACACCTTC.

This chain uses TRBV12-5 with TRBJ2-2; possibly TRBD2 for D (5 bases). Per germline, CDR1 LGHNT and CDR2 FRNRAP. V gave up 3 bases and J gave up 7 bases, with 15 bases separating them. This CDR3 comprises 15 residues. Here the CDR3 reads CASGFATAEVGELFF. Here the CDR3 DNA reads TGTGCTAGTGGTTTTGCAACCGCGGAGGTCGGGGAGCTGTTTTTT.

The rearrangement uses TRBV6-2 or TRBV6-3 and TRBJ1-5; TRBD1 is a possible D gene (5 bases). The CDR3 has 15 amino acids. Germline CDR1 is MNHEY and CDR2 is SVGEGT. The ends were cut back, 2 bases at V and 6 bases at J, with 14 bases in the middle. The CDR3 reads CASSYGQGGGQPQHF. The CDR3 coding sequence is TGTGCCAGCAGTTACGGGCAGGGAGGTGGTCAGCCCCAGCATTTT.

The chain carries TRBV5-4 and TRBJ2-1, with 9 positions matching TRBD1. V lost 4 bases, J lost 8 bases, and 10 bases stayed unmatched. Looked up from germline, CDR1 is SGHNT and CDR2 is YYREEE (reference sequence). The CDR3 has 15 amino acids. The CDR3 nucleotides are TGTGCCAGCAGCCCGCCCGGGACAGGGATCCATGAGCAGTTCTTC. This sequence encodes CASSPPGTGIHEQFF.

V is TRBV6-1 and J is TRBJ1-4, with TRBD1 matching over 8 bases. Germline trimming cut 1 base from V and 8 bases from J; bases unmatched to any gene: 6. The CDR3 length is 15 residues. The germline gives CDR1 MNHNS, CDR2 SASEGT. The CDR3 coding sequence is TGTGCCAGCAGTGAAGGGGGGCAGGGGGCGGAAAAACTGTTTTTT. This sequence encodes CASSEGGQGAEKLFF.

The chain combines TRBV2 with TRBJ1-2; 7 positions agree with TRBD1. This CDR3 spans 15 amino acids. V lost 3 bases to trimming and J lost 4 bases; unmatched junction nucleotides: 8. In germline, CDR1 is SNHLY, CDR2 FYNNEI. The CDR3 loop reads CASSDLDRLGYGYTF. DNA of the CDR3: TGTGCCAGCAGTGACCTGGACAGGCTTGGCTATGGCTACACCTTC. Based on the CDR3 plus reference TRBV2 and TRBJ1-2, the full variable domain is EPEVTQTPSHQVTQMGQEVILRCVPISNHLYFYWYRQILGQKVEFLVSFYNNEISEKSEIFDDQFSVERPDGSNFTLKIRSTKLEDSAMYFCASSDLDRLGYGYTFGSGTRLTVV.

The chain links TRBV30 to TRBJ1-5, with D possibly TRBD1 on 5 matching bases. Germline lookup yields CDR1 GTSNPN and CDR2 SVGIG (reference sequence). The CDR3 length is 15 residues. Trimming pared 3 bases from V and 0 bases from J, leaving 12 bases between. The CDR3 nucleotides read TGTGCCTGGAGCAGGGAAGGTTATAGCAATCAGCCCCAGCATTTT. Encoded protein: CAWSREGYSNQPQHF.

The chain couples TRBV5-6 to TRBJ2-5; D gene uncertain. This CDR3 is 15 amino acids long. Trimming shortened V by 5 bases and J by 0 bases, and 14 bases separated the two germline ends. Looked up from germline, CDR1 is SGHDT and CDR2 is YYEEEE. The CDR3 protein is CASSLDPVYQETQYF. The CDR3 DNA follows: TGTGCCAGCAGTTTAGATCCGGTGTACCAAGAGACCCAGTACTTC.

The rearrangement joins TRBV27 to TRBJ2-7; 7 nucleotides align to TRBD1. The CDR3 is 13 residues long. J lost 3 bases, V lost 7 bases, and 6 bases had no gene match. Germline CDR1 reads MNHEY; CDR2 reads SMNVEV (reference sequence). The CDR3: CASTNRDSYEQYF. The DNA for the CDR3 is TGTGCCAGCACGAACCGGGACAGCTACGAGCAGTACTTC.

The chain couples TRBV14 to TRBJ2-4; 7 bases agree with TRBD1. Germline-derived CDR1 and CDR2 are SGHDN and FVKESK. The CDR3 consists of 14 residues. V lost 3 bases to trimming and J lost 9 bases; unmatched junction nucleotides: 8. CDR3 sequence: CASSQSYRGGIQYF. The CDR3 nucleotides read TGTGCCAGCAGCCAGAGCTACAGGGGCGGCATTCAGTACTTC.

The gene calls are TRBV4-1 and TRBJ2-1, with no clear D. The CDR3 totals 12 residues. V was shortened by 3 bases and J by 5 bases, with 5 bases between the two germline ends. CDR1 is MGHRA and CDR2 is YSYEKL in the germline V gene. The CDR3 DNA follows: TGCGCCAGCAGCCAGGCGGACAATGAGCAGTTCTTC. Its protein is CASSQADNEQFF.

This clone was seen just once. V and J are TRBV7-3 and TRBJ1-1; TRBD1 might be the D (5 bases). CDR1 and CDR2 (germline): SGHTA, FQGTGA. V lost 5 bases and J lost 1, with 8 bases in between. This CDR3 has 13 residues. The CDR3 here is CASSPGGNTEAFF. CDR3 coding DNA: TGTGCCAGCAGCCCGGGGGGGAACACTGAAGCTTTCTTT. The full variable domain, its missing parts supplied by reference TRBV7-3 and TRBJ1-1, is GAGVSQTPSNKVTEKGKYVELRCDPISGHTALYWYRQSLGQGPEFLIYFQGTGAADDSGLPNDRFFAVRPEGSVSTLKIQRTERGDSAVYLCASSPGGNTEAFFGQGTRLTVV.

The chain combines TRBV5-1 with TRBJ2-7; D might be TRBD1 (5 bases). V gave up 4 bases and J gave up 4 bases, with 18 bases separating them. Germline values: CDR1 SGHRS, CDR2 YFSETQ. The CDR3 totals 15 residues. CDR3 in DNA: TGCGCCAGCAGCGCGGCTGGCAGGGATCAGTACGAGCAGTACGTC. As protein: CASSAAGRDQYEQYV.

V gene TRBV7-3 combines with J gene TRBJ2-3; D gene ambiguous. From germline, CDR1 is SGHTA and CDR2 FQGTGA. V was cut by 1 base and J by 2 bases, with 13 bases left in between. The CDR3 spans 16 residues. CDR3 nucleotides: TGTGCCAGCAGCTTAAATTCGGCGGAGCTCACAGATACGCAGTATTTT. Protein: CASSLNSAELTDTQYF.

This clone was recorded once. This sequence may be a read error, since a much larger clone differs from it by one base. This same CDR3 is encoded by further DNA sequences in the sample. The rearrangement links TRBV2 to TRBJ2-5; the D is unclear. The ends were cut back, 3 bases at V and 4 bases at J, with 6 bases in the middle. Germline CDR1 reads SNHLY; CDR2 reads FYNNEI. CDR3 length equals 12 residues. The CDR3 loop reads CASSEERETQYF. The CDR3 bases are TGTGCCAGCAGTGAGGAGAGAGAGACCCAGTACTTC.

The chain employs TRBV4-2 and TRBJ1-1, with D uncertain. The germline V gene has CDR1 LGHNA and CDR2 YNFKEQ. This CDR3 is built from 12 residues. The V end was cut by 1 base, the J end by 4 bases, with 4 bases between. DNA for the CDR3: TGTGCCAGCAGCCAAGGGGCCACTGAAGCTTTCTTT. Its translation: CASSQGATEAFF.

This clone has a single count. The rearrangement uses TRBV19 and TRBJ1-1; D perhaps matches TRBD1 (6 bases). CDR1 LNHDA and CDR2 SQIVND come from the germline V gene (reference sequence). CDR3 length equals 17 residues. V lost 6 bases and J lost 4, with 24 bases in between. CDR3 nucleotides: TGTGCCAGTAGCAGTGGGGGCCCCCAGGGTAGGAGCACTGAAGCTTTCTTT. It encodes CASSSGGPQGRSTEAFF.

This chain uses TRBV7-2 with TRBJ1-4; D is undetermined. V lost 5 bases and J 7 bases, leaving 17 bases between the germline ends. Germline CDR1 SGHTA, CDR2 FQGNSA. This CDR3 contains 15 residues. The CDR3 DNA is TGTGCCAGCAGCCCACGGACTGATGAGACTGAAAAACTGTTTTTT. It codes for CASSPRTDETEKLFF.

V is TRBV19 and J is TRBJ1-5; 9 bases are a match to TRBD1. This CDR3 region has 19 residues. V gave up 5 bases and J gave up 0 bases; unmatched junction bases: 14. Germline CDR1 and CDR2: LNHDA and SQIVND (reference sequence). The CDR3 DNA reads as TGTGCCAGTAGTGACTACAGGGGGCGGAGGTCCGGTAGCAATCAGCCCCAGCATTTT. It specifies CASSDYRGRRSGSNQPQHF.

This clone was seen a single time. V usage is TRBV3-1 (or the pseudogene TRBV3-2) and J usage is TRBJ1-1; possibly TRBD1 for D (5 bases). CDR3 length: 13 residues. Between the trimmed V and J ends, which lost 4 bases and 3 bases, there was a span of 9 bases. CDR1 is LGHDT and CDR2 is YNNKEL in the germline V gene (reference sequence). The CDR3 reads CASSPLGDTEAFF. The CDR3 DNA reads as TGTGCCAGCAGCCCTTTAGGGGACACTGAAGCTTTCTTT.

V and J are TRBV30 and TRBJ1-6; D unclear. Per the germline V gene, CDR1 is GTSNPN and CDR2 is SVGIG (reference sequence). With 2 bases removed from V and 8 bases from J, the gap between germline ends came to 7 bases. CDR3 length equals 12 residues. The CDR3 DNA reads as TGTGCCTGGAGTACACAATATTCACCCCTCCACTTT. Its protein product is CAWSTQYSPLHF.

This chain joins TRBV19 and TRBJ2-1, with 8 nucleotides matching TRBD1. This CDR3 spans 17 amino acids. Trimming removed 0 bases from V and 0 bases from J; junction bases left unmatched: 4. The germline V gene encodes CDR1 LNHDA and CDR2 SQIVND (reference sequence). The CDR3 sequence: CASSIDGTGGSYNEQFF. The DNA for the CDR3 is TGTGCCAGTAGTATAGACGGAACAGGGGGCTCCTACAATGAGCAGTTCTTC.